The text below deals with one T cell receptor (beta chain). Its target is not known. The data derive from a study of T cells in Graves' hyperthyroidism and ophthalmopathy. Whole-study findings and limits: Most clonotypes expanded in the thyroid (above 0.001) were also present in blood. A 13 V-J model separated ophthalmopathy from stable hyperthyroidism. The model anticipated ophthalmopathy a median about 6.5 months pre-onset.

Orbital computed tomography and thyroid ultrasound, together with serum TRAb and thyroxine and clinical symptoms, were used for diagnoses. This CDR3 comprises 15 residues. V shed 1 base, J shed 6 bases, and the junction held 3 bases outside the gene matches. Germline-derived CDR1 and CDR2 are SGHNT and YENEEA. TCR beta CDR3 regions were amplified from RNA. The HTBI primer set served for first-round RT-PCR of the TCR CDR3. In TCRdb, the multiplex PCR reads were re-called with MiXCR into one record per CDR3 protein. The table includes more than 500,000 distinct CDR3 sequences, around 45% detected once. This sequence originates from an adult woman with Graves' disease, either hyperthyroidism or ophthalmopathy (not recorded which). The sample was peripheral blood or thyroid tissue (not recorded which). The V and J genes are TRBV11-3 and TRBJ2-2; 9 bases line up with TRBD2. The CDR3 sequence is CASSLVAGVSGELFF. The CDR3 DNA reads as TGTGCCAGCAGCTTAGTAGCGGGAGTCTCCGGGGAGCTGTTTTTT.